The sequence of this T cell receptor beta chain was determined in a study of T cell changes during pregnancy in multiple sclerosis (dated by TCRdb to the late 2010s). Context from the whole study: The study examined how the T cell repertoire changed over the course of pregnancy in women with multiple sclerosis.

Compared with germline, V lacks 4 bases and J lacks 1 base; bases without a gene match: 4. There are 15 amino acids in the CDR3, from cysteine to phenylalanine inclusive. The sequence is cut down to CDR3 DNA, 45 bases in frame from base 1. The germline V gene yields LGHNA for CDR1 and YNFKEQ for CDR2. With respect to this clone: This clone's antigen is unknown. No per-base quality is available; no much larger clone lies one base away.

Library preparation was by the immunoSEQ multiplex PCR assay. Not all clones reach the TCRdb copy of this immuneACCESS table, which keeps in-frame sequences only. Checked studies attribute under half of the gap to unresolved V genes and leave the rest unexplained. This sample comprises under 85,000 clones, around nine tenths of them detected only once. The ten largest clones take up 1.5% of the sample. This clonotype was sampled from a female donor with multiple sclerosis, enrolled in a pregnancy study. This material consisted of peripheral blood, taken in the third trimester of pregnancy. The rearrangement combines TRBV4-2 with TRBJ1-2, and TRBD1 aligns with 9 junction nucleotides. The CDR3 region has the sequence CASSLGQGHNYGYTF. Read as DNA, the sequence is TGTGCCAGCAGCCTAGGACAGGGGCATAACTATGGCTACACCTTC.